This T cell receptor (beta chain) was sequenced during a study of blood T cell repertoires in COVID-19. This clone appeared a few times. During active infection, Seattle patients enrolled and were then monitored through disease. From germline, CDR1 is SGHRS and CDR2 YFSETQ. V was shortened by 5 bases and J by 2 bases, with 16 bases between the two germline ends. This CDR3 spans 16 amino acids. Original data processing: It was from reference gene primer amplification that nucleated cell counts were estimated. Data came from immunoSEQ multiplex PCR; TCRdb stores just in-frame clones and leaves some out. The V and J calls and clone size were taken over from that table, and D and trimming were inferred from the DNA. Among roughly 88,000 clones listed, approximately 90% were seen once.

The source material was peripheral blood. The chain combines TRBV5-1 with TRBJ1-4; a possible D gene is TRBD1 (6 bases). The TCR was taken from an older woman with COVID-19, enrolled during active disease. CDR3 region: CASRNSQGFTNEKLFF. CDR3 coding DNA: TGCGCCAGCAGGAATTCACAGGGTTTCACTAATGAAAAACTGTTTTTT. Full variable domain (outside the CDR3, taken from reference TRBV5-1 and TRBJ1-4): KAGVTQTPRYLIKTRGQQVTLSCSPISGHRSVSWYQQTPGQGLQFLFEYFSETQRNKGNFPGRFSGRQFSNSRSEMNVSTLELGDSALYLCASRNSQGFTNEKLFFGSGTQLSVL.